The rows below give T cell receptor beta chains drawn from one sample of a study of blood T cell repertoires in COVID-19. Assay used: immunoSEQ multiplex PCR; TCRdb lists only in-frame clones, some missing. Of about 110,000 clones in the sample, about 85% are singletons; the top ten hold about 13%. The sequenced sample was peripheral blood. These receptors came from a human donor in a cohort sampled during active COVID-19. The CDR3 runs from the conserved cysteine through the conserved F or W. Fields, in order: V gene, D gene, J gene, clone size, CDR3 protein, CDR3 DNA. The D gene is left open where the match is weak. Size tells how often a clone was seen (once, few, many) or the class of an expanded clone, and some rows leave it out.

TRBV20-1	TRBD2	TRBJ2-1	NA	CSASPRSGGRDEQFF	TGCAGTGCTAGTCCCCGGAGCGGGGGGAGGGATGAGCAGTTCTTC
TRBV10-2	NA	TRBJ1-5	NA	CASSPDRGVPPQHF	TGCGCCAGCAGTCCTGACCGGGGGGTTCCGCCCCAGCATTTT
TRBV6-5	NA	TRBJ1-5	NA	CASSYSSGGDQPQHF	TGTGCCAGCAGTTACTCGAGCGGGGGGGATCAGCCCCAGCATTTT
TRBV20-1	NA	TRBJ2-7	few	CSASGGRVEQYF	TGCAGTGCTAGTGGGGGCCGGGTTGAGCAGTACTTC
TRBV4-3	TRBD2	TRBJ2-1	NA	CASSHSRLAGGRGDEQFF	TGCGCCAGCAGCCATTCCAGACTAGCGGGGGGGAGGGGCGATGAGCAGTTCTTC
TRBV7-8	NA	TRBJ1-5	NA	CASSSRANQPQHF	TGTGCCAGCAGCTCCAGGGCCAATCAGCCCCAGCATTTT
TRBV11-2	TRBD1	TRBJ1-3	NA	CASSLATGGSGNTIYF	TGTGCCAGCAGCTTAGCGACAGGGGGCTCTGGAAACACCATATATTTT
TRBV6-5	TRBD1	TRBJ1-5	once	CASRTGVYQPQHF	TGTGCCAGTAGGACAGGAGTTTATCAGCCCCAGCATTTT
TRBV30	NA	TRBJ2-7	NA	CAWSVSSLGYEQYF	TGTGCCTGGAGTGTCAGTTCACTAGGCTACGAGCAGTACTTC
TRBV20-1	NA	TRBJ1-1	NA	CSARGQHEAFF	TGCAGTGCTAGAGGACAGCATGAAGCTTTCTTT
TRBV7-6	TRBD2	TRBJ2-2	NA	CASSPRLAGGLNTGELFF	TGTGCCAGCAGCCCCCGACTAGCGGGGGGGCTGAACACCGGGGAGCTGTTTTTT
TRBV7-2	NA	TRBJ2-1	once	CASSLAPGSSYNEQFF	TGTGCCAGCAGCTTAGCTCCCGGGAGCTCCTACAATGAGCAGTTCTTC
TRBV5-1	TRBD2	TRBJ2-1	NA	CASSIGTSGGIEQFF	TGCGCCAGCAGCATAGGGACTAGCGGGGGCATTGAGCAGTTCTTC
TRBV3-1/TRBV3-2	TRBD1	TRBJ1-3	NA	CASSYGTGISSGNTIYF	TGTGCCAGCAGCTACGGGACAGGGATTAGCTCTGGAAACACCATATATTTT
TRBV5-1	NA	TRBJ1-5	NA	CASSLDLRGDQPQHF	TGCGCCAGCAGCTTGGACCTCAGGGGAGACCAGCCCCAGCATTTT
TRBV14	TRBD2	TRBJ2-4	NA	CASSQDRSGGLRGNIQYF	TGTGCCAGCAGCCAAGATCGAAGCGGGGGGCTCAGGGGAAACATTCAGTACTTC
TRBV28	TRBD1	TRBJ1-5	NA	CASRSDRGPQHF	TGTGCCAGCAGATCGGACAGGGGGCCCCAGCATTTT
TRBV7-9	TRBD1	TRBJ2-5	NA	CASSLTGGREETQYF	TGTGCCAGCAGCCTGACAGGGGGCAGGGAAGAGACCCAGTACTTC
TRBV5-6	NA	TRBJ2-5	NA	CASSSTEGPTQYF	TGTGCCAGCAGCTCCACGGAGGGCCCGACCCAGTACTTC
TRBV4-1	TRBD1	TRBJ1-6	few	CASSQDPQDRGLLNSPLHF	TGCGCCAGCAGCCAAGACCCGCAGGACAGGGGGCTTTTGAATTCACCCCTCCACTTT
TRBV29-1	NA	TRBJ1-3	NA	CSVEVAGGNTIYF	TGCAGCGTTGAAGTGGCAGGAGGAAACACCATATATTTT
TRBV19	NA	TRBJ2-5	NA	CASSMNTQETQYF	TGTGCCAGTAGTATGAACACCCAAGAGACCCAGTACTTC
TRBV5-1	NA	TRBJ1-2	few	CASSSVAFAAQVNGYTF	TGCGCCAGCAGCTCCGTGGCGTTTGCCGCCCAGGTGAATGGCTACACCTTC
TRBV3-1/TRBV3-2	NA	TRBJ2-1	NA	CASSQAIVQNYNEQFF	TGTGCCAGCAGCCAAGCTATAGTCCAAAACTACAATGAGCAGTTCTTC
TRBV10-3	NA	TRBJ1-1	NA	CAMTGGRNTEAFF	TGTGCCATGACGGGGGGACGTAACACTGAAGCTTTCTTT
TRBV5-4	NA	TRBJ1-4	NA	CASEKCGRATNEKLFF	TGTGCCAGCGAGAAATGCGGGAGGGCAACTAATGAAAAACTGTTTTTT
TRBV29-1	NA	TRBJ2-7	NA	CSVLTSGGRYEQYF	TGCAGCGTTTTGACATCGGGGGGCCGCTACGAGCAGTACTTC
TRBV2	NA	TRBJ2-1	NA	CASSEGSDSYNEQFF	TGTGCCAGCAGTGAAGGCAGCGACTCCTACAATGAGCAGTTCTTC
TRBV4-2	TRBD2	TRBJ2-2	NA	CASSQDLAGGTGELFF	TGTGCCAGCAGCCAAGATCTAGCGGGGGGCACCGGGGAGCTGTTTTTT
TRBV6-5	TRBD1	TRBJ1-6	NA	CASSYQTGVNSPLHF	TGTGCCAGCAGTTACCAAACAGGGGTTAATTCACCCCTCCACTTT
TRBV6-2/TRBV6-3	NA	TRBJ2-3	NA	CASSSGLVADTQYF	TGTGCCAGCAGTTCAGGTTTAGTGGCAGATACGCAGTATTTT
TRBV11-3	NA	TRBJ2-3	NA	CASSLPGTDTQYF	TGTGCCAGCAGCTTACCCGGCACAGATACGCAGTATTTT
TRBV12-5	NA	TRBJ2-3	once	CASGPPGDTQYF	TGTGCTAGTGGTCCCCCCGGGGATACGCAGTATTTT
TRBV30	NA	TRBJ1-2	NA	CAWNFRVSVTYGYTF	TGTGCCTGGAATTTCAGGGTATCGGTCACTTATGGCTACACCTTC
TRBV28	TRBD1	TRBJ1-4	NA	CASSFRRTGGFNEKLFF	TGTGCCAGCAGTTTTCGTCGGACAGGGGGATTTAATGAAAAACTGTTTTTT
TRBV6-6	TRBD1	TRBJ2-7	NA	CASSPGQGAYEQYF	TGTGCCAGCAGCCCGGGACAGGGGGCCTACGAGCAGTACTTC
TRBV5-1	NA	TRBJ2-3	NA	CASSPGHRGDTQYF	TGCGCCAGCAGCCCCGGACATAGGGGAGATACGCAGTATTTT
TRBV10-2	NA	TRBJ1-3	NA	CASSAKRGKSGNTIYF	TGCGCCAGCAGCGCCAAAAGGGGGAAGTCCGGAAACACCATATATTTT
TRBV7-2	NA	TRBJ1-1	NA	CASSLEGGMEAFF	TGTGCCAGCAGCTTAGAAGGGGGAATGGAAGCTTTCTTT
TRBV5-1	TRBD2	TRBJ2-3	NA	CASSLASGGLTDTQYF	TGCGCCAGCAGCTTGGCTAGCGGGGGGCTGACAGATACGCAGTATTTT
TRBV19	NA	TRBJ1-3	NA	CASSISGQLLFSGNTIYF	TGTGCCAGTAGTATAAGTGGACAGCTCCTGTTCTCTGGAAACACCATATATTTT
TRBV28	NA	TRBJ1-2	NA	CASSFGGNYGYTF	TGTGCCAGCAGTTTTGGAGGGAACTATGGCTACACCTTC
TRBV6-5	NA	TRBJ1-1	NA	CASSSGGRTEAFF	TGTGCCAGCAGTAGCGGGGGCCGTACTGAAGCTTTCTTT
TRBV5-5	NA	TRBJ1-2	once	CASSPDRGGYTF	TGTGCCAGCAGCCCCGACAGAGGCGGCTACACCTTC
TRBV7-2	NA	TRBJ2-3	NA	CASSSPGLRLYF	TGTGCCAGCAGCTCACCGGGACTGAGGCTTTATTTT
TRBV5-8	TRBD2	TRBJ2-3	NA	CASSSGGADTQYF	TGTGCCAGCAGCTCCGGGGGGGCGGATACGCAGTATTTT
TRBV27	NA	TRBJ2-3	few	CASSFYLNTDTQYF	TGTGCCAGCAGTTTTTATCTAAACACAGATACGCAGTATTTT
TRBV12-3/TRBV12-4	NA	TRBJ1-5	NA	CASRGRNQPQHF	TGTGCCAGCAGGGGCAGAAATCAGCCCCAGCATTTT
TRBV19	NA	TRBJ2-2	NA	CASSIVRQPTGELFF	TGTGCCAGTAGTATAGTAAGACAGCCCACCGGGGAGCTGTTTTTT
TRBV25-1	TRBD2	TRBJ2-2	NA	CASSRLAGANTGELFF	TGTGCCAGCAGCAGACTAGCGGGGGCCAATACCGGGGAGCTGTTTTTT
TRBV7-9	NA	TRBJ1-1	once	CASSLVGGQNTEAFF	TGTGCCAGCAGCTTAGTCGGCGGACAGAACACTGAAGCTTTCTTT
TRBV12-5	TRBD1	TRBJ2-7	few	CASGSQGQIYEQYF	TGTGCTAGTGGTTCCCAGGGACAGATTTACGAGCAGTACTTC
TRBV6-1	NA	TRBJ1-5	NA	CASSDTGNQPQHF	TGTGCCAGCAGTGACACAGGGAATCAGCCCCAGCATTTT
TRBV9	TRBD2	TRBJ2-2	NA	CASSVEEAGGANTGELFF	TGTGCCAGCAGCGTAGAAGAAGCGGGGGGCGCGAACACCGGGGAGCTGTTTTTT